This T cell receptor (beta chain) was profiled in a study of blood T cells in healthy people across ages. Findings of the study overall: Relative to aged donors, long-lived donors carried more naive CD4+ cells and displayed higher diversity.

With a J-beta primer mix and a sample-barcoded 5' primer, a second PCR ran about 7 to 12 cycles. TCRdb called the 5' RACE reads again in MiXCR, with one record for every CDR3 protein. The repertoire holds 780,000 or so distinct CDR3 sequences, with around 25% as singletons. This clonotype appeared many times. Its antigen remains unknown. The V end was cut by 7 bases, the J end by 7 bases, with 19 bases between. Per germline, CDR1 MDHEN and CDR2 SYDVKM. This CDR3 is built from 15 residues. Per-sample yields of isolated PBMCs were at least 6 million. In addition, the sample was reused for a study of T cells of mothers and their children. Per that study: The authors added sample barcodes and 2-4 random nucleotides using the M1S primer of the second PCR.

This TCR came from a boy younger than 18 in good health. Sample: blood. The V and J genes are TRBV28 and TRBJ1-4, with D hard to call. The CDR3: CASNAVRSLGEKLFF. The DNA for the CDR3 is TGTGCCAGCAATGCCGTGAGAAGCTTAGGTGAAAAACTGTTTTTT. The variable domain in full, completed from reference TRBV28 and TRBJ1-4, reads DVKVTQSSRYLVKRTGEKVFLECVQDMDHENMFWYRQDPGLGLRLIYFSYDVKMKEKGDIPEGYSVSREKKERFSLILESASTNQTSMYLCASNAVRSLGEKLFFGSGTQLSVL.